This T cell receptor beta chain was obtained from a study of blood T cell repertoires in COVID-19. As for the study in general: The origin of the acute and convalescent COVID-19 samples was the United States, Italy and Spain. The cDNA or gDNA used as material had been derived from T cells, B-cell-depleted T cells, or PBMCs.

Points on this clone: Other DNA sequences of this sample code for an identical CDR3.

The junction had 0 bases not matched to a gene; V was cut back by 3 bases and J by 2 bases. The CDR3 is 14 residues long. Germline V CDR1 and CDR2: MNHNS, SASEGT. As handled by the study authors: Reference gene primer amplification gave estimated nucleated cell counts. Clones were sequenced by immunoSEQ multiplex PCR, and TCRdb holds only the in-frame ones, with some missing. Clonal size and the V and J genes are those of that table, whereas D and trimming came from the DNA. The repertoire consists of approximately 200,000 clones, with roughly 80% occurring once and the leading ten covering under 11%.

This TCR came from a woman at least 80 years old with acute or convalescent COVID-19. The sequenced sample consisted of peripheral blood. The J gene is TRBJ2-3, the V gene TRBV6-1; 9 bases agree with TRBD2. Here the CDR3 DNA reads TGTGCCAGCAGTGAGGGACTAGCCACAGATACGCAGTATTTT. Residues: CASSEGLATDTQYF.